The clone carrying this T cell receptor beta chain was seen many times. Its specificity is unknown. This sample was taken from a study of early T cells in non-severe SARS-CoV-2 infection. Study background: Whole-blood bulk RNA, unsorted, was sequenced, and chains were unpaired.

The CDR3 is 15 residues long. Between the trimmed V and J ends, which lost 2 bases and 0 bases, there was a span of 11 bases. Germline V CDR1 and CDR2: SGHTA, FQGNSA. Individual cDNA molecules received unique molecular identifiers during library preparation. TCRdb redid the calling of the 5' RACE reads with MiXCR, one entry per CDR3 protein. The sample comprises about 48,000 distinct CDR3 sequences, 5% to 6.5% of which are singletons, and around 5% rests with the top ten. Study-wide results and limits: Anti-spike CD8 responses were favored by VDJdb matching, which missed private and CD4 specificities.

The clonotype comes from an adult who was a healthcare worker with PCR-confirmed SARS-CoV-2 infection or an uninfected control (not recorded which). The rearrangement joins TRBV7-2 to TRBJ2-7; D gene unclear. Source: whole blood, taken at baseline. The CDR3 spells CASSLWQRSSYEQYF. CDR3 bases: TGTGCCAGCAGCTTATGGCAGAGGAGCTCCTACGAGCAGTACTTC. The variable domain in full, completed from reference TRBV7-2 and TRBJ2-7, reads GAGVSQSPSNKVTEKGKDVELRCDPISGHTALYWYRQSLGQGLEFLIYFQGNSAPDKSGLPSDRFSAERTGGSVSTLTIQRTQQEDSAVYLCASSLWQRSSYEQYFGPGTRLTVT.